One and the same sample provided the 22 T cell receptor beta chains below, sequenced in a study of cytomegalovirus exposure and HLA in healthy donors. The PCR used 60 Vbeta and 13 Jbeta primers. The table came from immunoSEQ multiplex PCR; TCRdb's copy has only in-frame clones and leaves some out. The table records some 130,000 clones, more than 70% of them present only once. Sequenced input: PBMCs. The receptor source for this set is a man aged 50 or older in good health and CMV-seropositive.

The rearrangement joins TRBV5-4 to TRBJ1-2, with TRBD1 matching 9 bases. The CDR3 is made up of 16 amino acids. V shed 4 bases and J 2 bases; nucleotides not matched to a gene: 9. The germline gives CDR1 SGHNT, CDR2 YYREEE (reference sequence). CDR3 amino acids: CASSPGQGPSNYGYTF. The CDR3, as DNA: TGTGCCAGCAGCCCAGGACAGGGGCCTTCCAACTATGGCTACACCTTC. Supplemented by reference TRBV5-4 and TRBJ1-2, the full variable domain reads ETGVTQSPTHLIKTRGQQVTLRCSSQSGHNTVSWYQQALGQGPQFIFQYYREEENGRGNFPPRFSGLQFPNYSSELNVNALELDDSALYLCASSPGQGPSNYGYTFGSGTRLTVV.

The chain couples TRBV4-1 to TRBJ2-6, with 11 bases lining up with TRBD1. J gave up 4 bases and V 3 bases, and 11 bases lay outside the gene matches. CDR3 size: 19 residues. Germline values: CDR1 MGHRA, CDR2 YSYEKL. This CDR3 reads CASSQQIGTGGSGANVLTF. The CDR3 DNA follows: TGCGCCAGCAGCCAGCAAATCGGGACAGGGGGATCCGGGGCCAACGTCCTGACTTTC.

The CDR3 protein is CASSPGVNYNEQFF. The CDR3 region has the DNA TGCGCCAGCAGCCCAGGGGTTAACTACAATGAGCAGTTCTTC. This chain joins TRBV5-1 and TRBJ2-1; tentative D call: TRBD1 (6 bases). The CDR3 is made up of 14 amino acids. Per germline, CDR1 SGHRS and CDR2 YFSETQ. Deletions cut 4 bases from V and 3 bases from J, with 11 bases between.

The chain recombines TRBV7-8 with TRBJ2-1, with 8 bases aligning to TRBD2. The length of the CDR3 is 15 residues. Trimming at V came to 7 bases and at J to 6 bases, leaving 11 bases not matched to a gene. Germline CDR1 SGHVS, CDR2 FQNEAQ. CDR3 in DNA: TGTGCCAGCACCCGGCGGGGGGACGCGGGCAATGAGCAGTTCTTC. Protein: CASTRRGDAGNEQFF.

By its share, this clone is medium-sized. The CDR3 region is CASEYGGGTSEQYF. In DNA, the CDR3 is TGTGCCAGCGAATACGGGGGAGGGACAAGCGAGCAGTACTTC. This rearrangement joins TRBV2 to TRBJ2-7; a possible D gene is TRBD2 (7 bases). Germline-derived CDR1 and CDR2 are SNHLY and FYNNEI. Trimming took 8 bases from V and 6 from J, leaving 20 bases between them. CDR3 length: 14 amino acids.

In DNA, the CDR3 is TGTGCCAGCAAAGGACAGTCGGGTCAGCCCCAGCATTTT. Translating gives CASKGQSGQPQHF. V is TRBV6-6 and J is TRBJ1-5, with a weak D call TRBD1 (6 bases). From germline, CDR1 is MNHNY and CDR2 SVGAGI (reference sequence). Trimming took off 7 bases at V and 6 bases at J, with 13 bases between the two ends. The length of the CDR3 is 13 residues.

The rearrangement joins TRBV9 to TRBJ2-5, with TRBD1 identical over 10 bases. V shed 3 bases, J shed 3 bases, and the junction held 2 bases outside the gene matches. Germline V gives CDR1 SGDLS, CDR2 YYNGEE. CDR3 size: 14 residues. The CDR3: CASSATGGEETQYF. In DNA, the CDR3 is TGTGCCAGCAGCGCGACAGGGGGCGAAGAGACCCAGTACTTC.

The DNA for the CDR3 is TGTGCCAGCAGTTCGGGGGACACCGGGGAGCTGTTTTTT. Its translation: CASSSGDTGELFF. The chain recombines TRBV6-1 with TRBJ2-2, with TRBD2 as a possible D gene (6 bases). This CDR3 comprises 13 residues. The germline V gene has CDR1 MNHNS and CDR2 SASEGT. Trimming took 5 bases from V and 3 from J, leaving 7 bases between them.

CDR3 DNA: TGTGCCAGCAGCTCACGAGGCAACACTGAAGCTTTCTTT. It translates to CASSSRGNTEAFF. V is TRBV7-8 and J is TRBJ1-1; D remains ambiguous. Trimming took 4 bases from V and 2 from J, leaving 8 bases between them. Germline loops: CDR1 SGHVS, CDR2 FQNEAQ. This CDR3 spans 13 amino acids.

CDR3 DNA: TGTGCCAGTAGTATGACGAGCGGGCGCGGCTACGAGCAGTACTTC. It yields the protein CASSMTSGRGYEQYF. The chain uses TRBV19 and TRBJ2-7; weak D call: TRBD2 (6 bases). Trimming left V 3 bases short and J 3 bases short, with 15 bases between. The CDR3 runs to 15 residues. The germline CDR1 and CDR2 sequences are LNHDA and SQIVND (reference sequence).

The chain has TRBV27 and TRBJ1-1; TRBD1 aligns across 9 bases. Germline assignment: CDR1 MNHEY and CDR2 SMNVEV (reference sequence). Trimming took 2 bases from V and 0 from J; bases not matched to a gene: 1. The CDR3 contains 15 residues. CDR3 nucleotides: TGTGCCAGCAGTTTAGGACAGGGGATGAACACTGAAGCTTTCTTT. It yields the protein CASSLGQGMNTEAFF.

This rearrangement joins TRBV19 to TRBJ2-7; 7 bases fit TRBD1. Germline-derived CDR1 and CDR2 are LNHDA and SQIVND (reference sequence). V was clipped by 0 bases and J by 4 bases; unmatched bases: 12. This CDR3 has 17 amino acids. The DNA of the CDR3 is TGTGCCAGTAGTATAGATAATGGGACAGCGATACTATACGAGCAGTACTTC. Protein sequence: CASSIDNGTAILYEQYF.

This chain connects TRBV5-6 to TRBJ2-3; D is uncertain. Trimming took 5 bases from V and 1 from J, leaving 8 bases between them. Germline CDR1 SGHDT, CDR2 YYEEEE. The CDR3 totals 13 residues. Written as DNA, the CDR3 is TGTGCCAGCAGATCTAGAGGCACAGATACGCAGTATTTT. Protein: CASRSRGTDTQYF.

This clone showed up just once. The chain is built from TRBV19 and TRBJ2-4; the match to TRBD2 covers 14 bases. V trimming: 3 bases; J trimming: 5 bases; junction bases outside the gene matches: 3. The CDR3 is 16 amino acids. CDR1 is LNHDA and CDR2 is SQIVND in the germline V gene (reference sequence). The CDR3 DNA reads TGTGCCAGTAGTATGGGGACTAGCGGGGGCCAAAACATTCAGTACTTC. This sequence encodes CASSMGTSGGQNIQYF.

The table lists this clone with a few counts. The chain has TRBV7-9 and TRBJ2-7; no firm D call. CDR1 is SEHNR, CDR2 FQNEAQ, per germline (reference sequence). Trimming stripped 5 bases from V and 0 bases from J, with 11 bases between. The CDR3 totals 14 residues. This chain's CDR3 is CASSRLAFSYEQYF. The CDR3 bases are TGTGCCAGCAGCCGCTTGGCATTCTCCTACGAGCAGTACTTC.

V gene TRBV6-6 combines with J gene TRBJ1-2, with a weak D call TRBD1 (6 bases). The CDR3 is 13 residues long. With 6 bases removed from V and 5 bases from J, the gap between germline ends came to 13 bases. Germline lookup yields CDR1 MNHNY and CDR2 SVGAGI (reference sequence). CDR3 nucleotides: TGTGCCAGCAGCCGAGGGGGTCCTTATGGCTACACCTTC. This gives the protein CASSRGGPYGYTF.

This clone has a handful of counts. The chain couples TRBV6-5 to TRBJ2-5; TRBD2 aligns across 11 bases. The DNA end lines up better with TRBJ2-7; the J call may be wrong. The CDR3 runs 15 residues. The germline gives CDR1 MNHEY, CDR2 SVGAGI. This chain's CDR3 is CASRLTSGRGHEQYF. The CDR3 nucleotides are TGTGCCAGCCGGCTCACTAGCGGGAGAGGCCACGAGCAGTACTTC.

The chain combines TRBV19 with TRBJ1-1; the match to TRBD1 covers 9 bases. This CDR3 region has 17 residues. Germline lookup yields CDR1 LNHDA and CDR2 SQIVND (reference sequence). The trim removed 6 bases at V and 5 bases at J, leaving 16 bases unmatched. CDR3 DNA: TGTGCCAGTAGCCGCGGACAGGGGAACTCTCTCGGGACTGAAGCTTTCTTT. Protein product: CASSRGQGNSLGTEAFF.

The V call is TRBV5-1, the J call TRBJ1-6; a possible D gene is TRBD1 (5 bases). The CDR3 has 14 amino acids. The ends were cut back, 0 bases at V and 13 bases at J, with 14 bases in the middle. Germline loops: CDR1 SGHRS, CDR2 YFSETQ. CDR3 in DNA: TGCGCCAGCAGCTTGGTCGGGGGGGGAGGTCCCCTCCACTTT. It yields the protein CASSLVGGGGPLHF. Drawing the rest from reference TRBV5-1 and TRBJ1-6, the complete variable domain is KAGVTQTPRYLIKTRGQQVTLSCSPISGHRSVSWYQQTPGQGLQFLFEYFSETQRNKGNFPGRFSGRQFSNSRSEMNVSTLELGDSALYLCASSLVGGGGPLHFGNGTRLTVT.

The genes are TRBV7-9 and TRBJ2-7; 12 positions match TRBD2. V shed 5 bases and J 4 bases; nucleotides not matched to a gene: 12. CDR3 length: 17 amino acids. CDR1 is SEHNR and CDR2 is FQNEAQ in the germline V gene (reference sequence). The CDR3 bases are TGTGCCAGCAGCCCTCCGTGGACTAGCGGGGCAAAATACGAGCAGTACTTC. Protein sequence: CASSPPWTSGAKYEQYF.

The chain couples TRBV7-6 to TRBJ2-5; TRBD2 matches at 9 bases. The CDR3 length is 16 residues. Germline V gives CDR1 SGHVS, CDR2 FNYEAQ. V trimming: 5 bases; J trimming: 5 bases; junction bases outside the gene matches: 12. The CDR3 DNA follows: TGTGCCAGCAGCCGCAATGTAGGCGGGGGGGCGGAGACCCAGTACTTC. This codes for CASSRNVGGGAETQYF. Looking up the rest from reference TRBV7-6 and TRBJ2-5 gives the full variable domain: GAGVSQSPRYKVTKRGQDVALRCDPISGHVSLYWYRQALGQGPEFLTYFNYEAQQDKSGLPNDRFSAERPEGSISTLTIQRTEQRDSAMYRCASSRNVGGGAETQYFGPGTRLLVL.

The genes are TRBV7-6 and TRBJ1-2; D gene ambiguous. This CDR3 region has 15 residues. Per the germline V gene, CDR1 is SGHVS and CDR2 is FNYEAQ. Trimming left V 1 base short and J 2 bases short, with 11 bases between. CDR3 coding DNA: TGTGCCAGCAGCTTAGTAGAGGGTGGAAACTATGGCTACACCTTC. Its translation: CASSLVEGGNYGYTF.